This is a list of T cell receptor beta chains from one sample in a study of human T cells and chemical hapten exposure. TCRdb independently ran MiXCR on the RACE reads; one entry per CDR3 protein. The sample includes roughly 380,000 distinct CDR3 sequences, approximately 5.1% of them seen just once. Sequences were derived from whole blood, sampled in connection with sensitization to the hapten diphenylcyclopropenone (DPC). All receptors come from a woman between 45 and 60 years old with alopecia areata. Some clones in this sample may be carry-over from other donors' samples. CDR3s include the opening cysteine and the closing phenylalanine or tryptophan. Each record gives: V gene, clone size, D gene, J gene, CDR3 DNA, CDR3 protein. A D gene is named only where the DNA matches it firmly. The size field is filled for only some rows; it gives once, few, many or a size class.

>TRBV19|many|TRBD2|TRBJ2-1
TGTGCCAGTAGTCCGAGACTAGCTACCTTCCCTGAGTTCTTC
CASSPRLATFPEFF
>TRBV28|-|TRBD2|TRBJ2-1
TGTGCCAGCAGCGAGTGGGGCGGGAGAAGGGATGAGCAGTTCTTC
CASSEWGGRRDEQFF
>TRBV7-8|-|-|TRBJ2-1
TGTGCCAGCAGCCGCCTGGCAGGGAGCTCCTACAATGAGCAGTTCTTC
CASSRLAGSSYNEQFF
>TRBV9|many|TRBD2|TRBJ2-3
TGTGCCAGCAGCGATAGTGGAGCGGGGGGAGATACGCAGTATTTT
CASSDSGAGGDTQYF
>TRBV7-9|-|-|TRBJ2-5
TGTGCCAGCAGCTACACCGGGACCCCCGAGGAGACCCAGTACTTC
CASSYTGTPEETQYF
>TRBV7-3|many|-|TRBJ2-1
TGTGCCAGCAGCTTTGGCGGATCCACCTACAATGAGCAGTTCTTC
CASSFGGSTYNEQFF
>TRBV5-1|many|-|TRBJ1-1
TGCGCCAGCAGTTGGGGCACGGACACTGAAGCTTTCTTT
CASSWGTDTEAFF
>TRBV20-1|many|-|TRBJ2-7
TGCAGTGCCCCCACGGGCACCTCCTACGAGCAGTACTTC
CSAPTGTSYEQYF
>TRBV10-3|-|-|TRBJ2-6
TGTGCCATCAGTGGGAGTTTCCGCTCTGGGGCCAACGTCCTGACTTTC
CAISGSFRSGANVLTF
>TRBV7-2|-|TRBD1|TRBJ1-5
TGTGCCAGCAACACTGGACAGGGAGGCAATCAGCCCCAGCATTTT
CASNTGQGGNQPQHF
>TRBV5-1|many|TRBD1|TRBJ2-3
TGCGCCAGCAGCCCCCCCGGGACAGGCCTTACAGATACGCAGTATTTT
CASSPPGTGLTDTQYF
>TRBV12-3/TRBV12-4|many|-|TRBJ2-5
TGTGCCAGCAGTTTTTTTGGGGGCTCGGAGACCCAGTACTTC
CASSFFGGSETQYF
>TRBV11-2|few|-|TRBJ1-1
TGTGCCAGCAGCGAAGGGATGACATTTGAAGCTTTCTTT
CASSEGMTFEAFF
>TRBV27|few|-|TRBJ2-5
TGTGCCAGCAGTTTGGTCCCGGGGGAGACCCAGTACTTC
CASSLVPGETQYF
>TRBV6-2/TRBV6-3|few|-|TRBJ1-1
TGTGCCAGCAGTTTTTCAAGGGGGTTCACTGAAGCTTTCTTT
CASSFSRGFTEAFF
>TRBV4-2|many|-|TRBJ2-7
TGTGCCAGCAGCCAAGGGCAAAGCTCCTACGAGCAGTACTTC
CASSQGQSSYEQYF
>TRBV14|many|TRBD1|TRBJ2-3
TGTGCCAGCAGCCATACAGGGGGCCACTTGGATACGCAGTATTTT
CASSHTGGHLDTQYF
>TRBV5-1|-|-|TRBJ1-4
TGCGCCAGCAGCAATGGGAATGAAAAACTGTTTTTT
CASSNGNEKLFF
>TRBV7-2|many|TRBD2|TRBJ2-5
TGTGCCAGCAGCTTAGTTCTAGCGGGAGGAGAGACCCAGTACTTC
CASSLVLAGGETQYF
>TRBV9|few|-|TRBJ1-2
TGTGCCAGCAGCGTGACAAGTTTCTATGGCTACACCTTC
CASSVTSFYGYTF
>TRBV9|many|-|TRBJ2-3
TGTGCCAGCAGCGAGGGTCGTAGCACAGATACGCAGTATTTT
CASSEGRSTDTQYF
>TRBV2|-|-|TRBJ1-5
TGTGCCAGCGGGGGCGGGGATCAGCCCCAGCATTTT
CASGGGDQPQHF
>TRBV20-1|-|-|TRBJ2-6
TGCAGTGCTAGAGATCGCGGGACCTCTGGGGCCAACGTCCTGACTTTC
CSARDRGTSGANVLTF
>TRBV7-8|few|-|TRBJ2-1
TGTGCCAGCAGCCCCCGGGGCAGTTCTAACTACAATGAGCAGTTCTTC
CASSPRGSSNYNEQFF
>TRBV12-3/TRBV12-4|-|TRBD2|TRBJ2-3
TGTGCCAGCAGTTTATCTAGCGGGGGGGCCGCTACGCAGTATTTT
CASSLSSGGAATQYF
>TRBV6-6|many|TRBD2|TRBJ2-2
TGTGCCAGCAGTGGTATAGCGGGGGGCTTCGCCGGGGAGCTGTTTTTT
CASSGIAGGFAGELFF
>TRBV6-2/TRBV6-3|many|-|TRBJ2-5
TGTGCCAGCAGTTCACGACGGTTCCAAGAGACCCAGTACTTC
CASSSRRFQETQYF
>TRBV2|many|-|TRBJ2-1
TGTGCCAGCAGTGAGGAACACCCCTACTACAATGAGCAGTTCTTC
CASSEEHPYYNEQFF
>TRBV2|few|-|TRBJ2-1
TGTGCCAGCAGTGAATGGGCGACAAAATCCAATGAGCAGTTCTTC
CASSEWATKSNEQFF
>TRBV27|-|TRBD2|TRBJ2-3
TGTGCCAGCAGTTTACGGCTAGCGGGGGGCACAGATACGCAGTATTTT
CASSLRLAGGTDTQYF
>TRBV21-1|few|-|TRBJ1-3
TGTGCCAGCAGCAAAACCGGAGCGCGCGGGAACTCTGGAAACACCATATATTTT
CASSKTGARGNSGNTIYF
>TRBV11-2|few|-|TRBJ1-1
TGTGCCAGCAGCTTAGTGGTGGACAGCGAAGCTTTCTTT
CASSLVVDSEAFF
>TRBV4-1|-|TRBD1|TRBJ1-1
TGCGCCAGCAGCCAAGGCTTGAGGACAGGGGGTAACACTGAAGCTTTCTTT
CASSQGLRTGGNTEAFF
>TRBV9|few|-|TRBJ2-3
TGTGCCAGCAGCGAGGGAGCCGGGACCCGGGATACGCAGTATTTT
CASSEGAGTRDTQYF
>TRBV12-3/TRBV12-4|many|-|TRBJ2-3
TGTGCCAGCCTAGCTGGCGGGGGCCGCCCAGATACGCAGTATTTT
CASLAGGGRPDTQYF
>TRBV25-1|-|-|TRBJ2-7
TGTGCCAGCAGTGAAGGCCAGGGGGGATCCTACGAGCAGTACTTC
CASSEGQGGSYEQYF
>TRBV29-1|-|TRBD1|TRBJ1-2
TGCAGCGTGGGACAGGGAAGCGGGAACTATGGCTACACCTTC
CSVGQGSGNYGYTF
>TRBV7-2|-|-|TRBJ2-1
TGTGCCAGCAGCTCGGCCCGCACGAGGAGGAATGAGCAGTTCTTC
CASSSARTRRNEQFF
>TRBV27|few|-|TRBJ2-1
TGTGCCAGCAGTTTATCGATAGGGTATCGGGGTGAGCAGTTCTTC
CASSLSIGYRGEQFF